These 13 T cell receptor beta chains originate from one sample sequenced in a study of T cell responses to AZD1222 COVID-19 vaccine. Some clones are missing from TCRdb's copy, which holds only in-frame ones; the method was immunoSEQ multiplex PCR. The top ten clones hold around 0.9% of a sample with about 160,000 clones, 85% to 95% of them seen once. The sequencing here drew on peripheral blood, taken on day 0 of AZD1222 vaccination. All receptors derive from an adult in good health.

The chain employs TRBV4-3 and TRBJ2-3; TRBD2 might be the D (7 bases). This CDR3 comprises 15 residues. Trimming removed 6 bases from V and 2 bases from J, with 15 bases in between. Germline values: CDR1 LGHNA, CDR2 YSLEER. The CDR3 sequence: CASSSTGGHTDTQYF. The CDR3 DNA reads as TGCGCCAGCAGTTCAACGGGGGGACACACAGATACGCAGTATTTT.

The genes are TRBV4-1 and TRBJ2-7; maybe TRBD2 (7 bases). CDR3 size: 15 residues. Trimming shortened V by 1 base and J by 0 bases, and 10 bases separated the two germline ends. Germline V gene data show CDR1 as MGHRA and CDR2 as YSYEKL. This chain's CDR3 is CASSQARGASYEQYF. The CDR3 bases are TGCGCCAGCAGCCAAGCACGGGGGGCCTCCTACGAGCAGTACTTC.

The J gene is TRBJ1-6, the V gene TRBV5-1; TRBD1 matches at 8 bases. CDR1 SGHRS and CDR2 YFSETQ come from the germline V gene. Trimming took 2 bases from V and 5 from J; bases not matched to a gene: 9. This CDR3 has 17 residues. CDR3 sequence (DNA): TGCGCCAGCAGCTTTGGCTCGACAGGGGAGAATAATTCACCCCTCCACTTT. This sequence encodes CASSFGSTGENNSPLHF.

V and J are TRBV4-1 and TRBJ1-2; weak D call: TRBD1 (6 bases). V was pared by 1 base and J by 5 bases, with 11 bases between. This CDR3 comprises 14 residues. The germline gives CDR1 MGHRA, CDR2 YSYEKL. CDR3 loop: CASSQVGDTYGYTF. The CDR3 nucleotides read TGCGCCAGCAGCCAAGTAGGGGACACTTATGGCTACACCTTC.

The rearrangement links TRBV11-2 to TRBJ1-1; D gene unclear. V gave up 1 base and J gave up 0 bases, with 15 bases separating them. The CDR3 is made up of 17 amino acids. CDR1 and CDR2 from the germline V gene are SGHAT and FQNNGV. Here the CDR3 reads CASSLVGITELNTEAFF. The CDR3 nucleotides read TGTGCCAGCAGCTTAGTAGGTATTACGGAACTGAACACTGAAGCTTTCTTT.

The sample holds one count of this clone. This chain links TRBV6-5 with TRBJ2-3; TRBD2 is a possible D gene (6 bases). CDR1 is MNHEY and CDR2 is SVGAGI in the germline V gene. The CDR3 has 14 residues. Trimming cost V 5 bases and J 5 bases, with 14 bases left between them. The DNA for the CDR3 is TGTGCCAGCAGTCCGTGGGACTTTCAAGATACGCAGTATTTT. Translating gives CASSPWDFQDTQYF.

The chain employs TRBV15 and TRBJ1-1; no definite D call. There are 12 residues in the CDR3. Trimming took off 3 bases at V and 11 bases at J, with 13 bases between the two ends. Germline CDR1 LNHNV, CDR2 YYDKDF (reference sequence). This CDR3 is CATSSIREGAFF. The CDR3 bases are TGTGCCACCAGCAGTATCCGAGAAGGGGCTTTCTTT.

The V and J genes are TRBV27 and TRBJ2-3; no firm D call. The CDR3 runs 11 residues. V was clipped by 9 bases and J by 1 base, with 5 bases between them. The germline V gene has CDR1 MNHEY and CDR2 SMNVEV (reference sequence). CDR3 region: CASTGTDTQYF. CDR3 DNA sequence: TGTGCCAGTACCGGCACAGATACGCAGTATTTT.

This rearrangement joins TRBV7-2 to TRBJ1-6, with TRBD1 matching 7 bases. Germline V gene lookup returns CDR1 SGHTA and CDR2 FQGNSA. J lost 4 bases, V lost 8 bases, and 5 bases had no gene match. CDR3 length equals 14 residues. The CDR3 region has the DNA TGTGCCAGCTCCCAGACAGGGTATAATTCACCCCTCCACTTT. Translating it yields CASSQTGYNSPLHF.

The J gene is TRBJ1-6, the V gene TRBV10-3, with 9 bases fitting TRBD1. CDR3 length: 13 amino acids. Germline V gene sequence: CDR1 ENHRY, CDR2 SYGVKD. V shed 4 bases, J shed 10 bases, and the junction held 2 bases outside the gene matches. CDR3 in DNA: TGTGCCATCAGTGGGACAGGGGAATCACCCCTCCACTTT. Encoded protein: CAISGTGESPLHF.

J is TRBJ1-6 and V is TRBV19; D possibly corresponds to TRBD1 (5 bases). V shed 4 bases and J shed 13 bases, with 14 bases lying between them. Germline CDR1 and CDR2: LNHDA and SQIVND (reference sequence). The CDR3 is 13 amino acids. CDR3 nucleotide sequence: TGTGCCAGTAGTAACCGGGACCGAGGGCCCCTCCACTTT. Translation: CASSNRDRGPLHF.

The chain is built from TRBV7-9 and TRBJ1-2, with TRBD1 as a possible D gene (5 bases). The CDR3 extends over 15 amino acids. Germline values: CDR1 SEHNR, CDR2 FQNEAQ (reference sequence). V gave up 5 bases and J gave up 5 bases, with 18 bases separating them. The CDR3 protein is CASSPAPGLTYGYTF. CDR3 in DNA: TGTGCCAGCAGCCCCGCCCCGGGACTCACTTATGGCTACACCTTC.

The chain couples TRBV2 to TRBJ2-2; D call uncertain. This CDR3 spans 13 amino acids. Germline assignment: CDR1 SNHLY and CDR2 FYNNEI. The germline V and J ends were trimmed by 4 bases and 1 base, with 4 bases remaining between them. CDR3 sequence reads: CASSVLNTGELFF. In DNA form, the CDR3 reads TGTGCCAGCAGTGTCTTGAACACCGGGGAGCTGTTTTTT. The full variable domain, completed using reference TRBV2 and TRBJ2-2, is EPEVTQTPSHQVTQMGQEVILRCVPISNHLYFYWYRQILGQKVEFLVSFYNNEISEKSEIFDDQFSVERPDGSNFTLKIRSTKLEDSAMYFCASSVLNTGELFFGEGSRLTVL.